This entry lists 20 T cell receptor beta chains sequenced from one sample in a study of cytomegalovirus exposure and HLA in healthy donors. Both 60 Vbeta primers and 13 Jbeta primers went into the PCR. The assay was immunoSEQ multiplex PCR, and TCRdb's table has in-frame clones only and misses some. The table records about 140,000 clones, 61% of them present only once. The material sequenced was PBMCs. The receptors here all came from a male donor in good health and CMV-seronegative.

The V and J genes are TRBV2 and TRBJ1-3; 9 positions agree with TRBD1. Germline loops: CDR1 SNHLY, CDR2 FYNNEI. The CDR3 extends over 19 amino acids. After removal of 0 bases from V and 4 bases from J, the junction contained 13 bases not matched to a gene. The CDR3 region is CASSEAIWTGALGGNTIYF. The CDR3 nucleotides read TGTGCCAGCAGTGAAGCGATTTGGACAGGGGCCTTGGGGGGAAACACCATATATTTT.

The CDR3 sequence is CASSLGQGAGQPQHF. CDR3 bases: TGTGCCAGCAGTTTGGGGCAGGGGGCCGGTCAGCCCCAGCATTTT. The chain recombines TRBV28 with TRBJ1-5; 8 bases agree with TRBD1. The ends lost 3 bases at V and 6 bases at J; junction bases unmatched: 7. The CDR3 sequence is 15 residues long. Germline V gene sequence: CDR1 MDHEN, CDR2 SYDVKM.

V and J are TRBV2 and TRBJ2-2; no definite D call. Per the germline V gene, CDR1 is SNHLY and CDR2 is FYNNEI. This CDR3 region has 14 residues. V lost 3 bases and J lost 4, with 9 bases in between. The CDR3 DNA is TGTGCCAGCAGTGATATTAGTGTCACCGGGGAGCTGTTTTTT. As protein: CASSDISVTGELFF.

This chain links TRBV4-1 with TRBJ2-7, with unresolved D. Between the trimmed V and J ends, which lost 0 bases and 3 bases, there was a span of 9 bases. The germline V gene has CDR1 MGHRA and CDR2 YSYEKL. The length of the CDR3 is 14 residues. The CDR3 loop reads CASSQDPLGYEQYF. The CDR3 DNA sequence: TGCGCCAGCAGCCAAGATCCCCTAGGCTACGAGCAGTACTTC.

The chain has TRBV5-5 and TRBJ2-1; D is uncertain. With 5 bases removed from V and 4 bases from J, the gap between germline ends came to 10 bases. This CDR3 has 13 residues. Germline-derived CDR1 and CDR2 are SGHKS and YYEKEE (reference sequence). CDR3 DNA: TGTGCCAGCAGTTCCACAGCATACAATGAGCAGTTCTTC. This sequence encodes CASSSTAYNEQFF.

The J gene is TRBJ2-3, the V gene TRBV15, with a weak D call TRBD2 (5 bases). With 5 bases removed from V and 4 bases from J, the gap between germline ends came to 13 bases. This CDR3 has 14 amino acids. Germline CDR1 reads LNHNV; CDR2 reads YYDKDF (reference sequence). The DNA of the CDR3 is TGTGCCACCAGCCTTGGGAGACTATCAGATACGCAGTATTTT. Translating it yields CATSLGRLSDTQYF.

This clone came up a few times. The rearrangement links TRBV9 to TRBJ2-1; 7 bases are shared with TRBD1. The CDR3 totals 15 residues. After removal of 4 bases from V and 4 bases from J, the junction contained 8 bases not matched to a gene. Looked up from germline, CDR1 is SGDLS and CDR2 is YYNGEE. The CDR3 loop is CASSPDGTDYNEQFF. The CDR3 nucleotides read TGTGCCAGCAGCCCAGACGGGACAGATTACAATGAGCAGTTCTTC.

The chain is built from TRBV2 and TRBJ2-3, with D hard to call. V gave up 8 bases and J gave up 2 bases, with 26 bases separating them. The germline CDR1 and CDR2 sequences are SNHLY and FYNNEI. This CDR3 comprises 18 residues. The CDR3 DNA is TGTGCCAGCGGCTTTGACCGAGACACAGAAAGACCCACAGATACGCAGTATTTT. Amino acid sequence: CASGFDRDTERPTDTQYF.

V is TRBV9 and J is TRBJ2-3, with D tentatively TRBD2 (6 bases). V was shortened by 4 bases and J by 3 bases, with 12 bases between the two germline ends. The CDR3 consists of 14 residues. From germline, CDR1 is SGDLS and CDR2 YYNGEE. CDR3 bases: TGTGCCAGCAGCCTAGGACTAATGACAGATACGCAGTATTTT. Encoded protein: CASSLGLMTDTQYF.

The J gene is TRBJ1-1, the V gene TRBV5-1; possible D gene TRBD1, 5 bases. Germline values: CDR1 SGHRS, CDR2 YFSETQ. V was shortened by 3 bases and J by 4 bases, with 13 bases between the two germline ends. CDR3 length: 14 amino acids. CDR3 sequence: CASSSTQGPTEAFF. CDR3 in DNA: TGCGCCAGCAGCTCTACTCAGGGCCCCACTGAAGCTTTCTTT.

This clone was seen once. This chain connects TRBV9 to TRBJ2-7; a weak D match, TRBD1 (6 bases). The germline V gene encodes CDR1 SGDLS and CDR2 YYNGEE. V was cut by 2 bases and J by 0 bases, with 12 bases left in between. This CDR3 is built from 15 residues. The CDR3 here is CASSVGHSASYEQYF. The CDR3 region has the DNA TGTGCCAGCAGCGTGGGACATTCGGCCTCCTACGAGCAGTACTTC.

The chain employs TRBV9 and TRBJ2-3; the D is unclear. Germline V gene lookup returns CDR1 SGDLS and CDR2 YYNGEE. The CDR3 covers 16 residues. V lost 0 bases, J lost 1 base, and 12 bases lay in between. This CDR3 reads CASSVGSGSGTDTQYF. The CDR3 DNA follows: TGTGCCAGCAGCGTAGGCAGTGGCAGCGGCACAGATACGCAGTATTTT. Full variable domain (outside the CDR3, taken from reference TRBV9 and TRBJ2-3): DSGVTQTPKHLITATGQRVTLRCSPRSGDLSVYWYQQSLDQGLQFLIQYYNGEERAKGNILERFSAQQFPDLHSELNLSSLELGDSALYFCASSVGSGSGTDTQYFGPGTRLTVL.

The chain carries TRBV2 and TRBJ2-1; a possible D gene is TRBD2 (6 bases). Germline CDR1 and CDR2: SNHLY and FYNNEI. Trimming shortened V by 3 bases and J by 5 bases, and 11 bases separated the two germline ends. The CDR3 length is 14 residues. The chain's CDR3 is CASSDLRGNNEQFF. The CDR3 coding sequence is TGTGCCAGCAGTGACTTGCGGGGAAACAATGAGCAGTTCTTC.

This clone occurred once. The J gene is TRBJ2-5, the V gene TRBV6-5; 7 nucleotides match TRBD1. Germline V lookup: CDR1 MNHEY, CDR2 SVGAGI. The CDR3 totals 14 residues. V shed 6 bases, J shed 5 bases, and the junction held 9 bases outside the gene matches. The CDR3 reads CASRASGGYETQYF. CDR3 nucleotide sequence: TGTGCCAGCAGAGCGTCAGGGGGATATGAGACCCAGTACTTC.

V is TRBV19 and J is TRBJ2-2; D is perhaps TRBD2 (5 bases). V was clipped by 3 bases and J by 6 bases, with 11 bases between them. The CDR3 length is 14 residues. Germline values: CDR1 LNHDA, CDR2 SQIVND (reference sequence). The CDR3 reads CASSISARAGELFF. Here the CDR3 DNA reads TGTGCCAGTAGTATTAGCGCTAGAGCCGGGGAGCTGTTTTTT.

This chain connects TRBV7-6 to TRBJ1-4; D possibly corresponds to TRBD1 (6 bases). From germline, CDR1 is SGHVS and CDR2 FNYEAQ. The length of the CDR3 is 16 residues. Trimming shortened V by 5 bases and J by 6 bases, and 19 bases separated the two germline ends. The CDR3 bases are TGTGCCAGCAGCAGAGGGGTGTGGGACACCGATGAAAAACTGTTTTTT. Its protein is CASSRGVWDTDEKLFF.

This clone was recorded a few times. This rearrangement joins TRBV10-3 to TRBJ1-2; 8 bases are shared with TRBD1. Germline trimming cut 3 bases from V and 4 bases from J; bases unmatched to any gene: 7. Germline CDR1 and CDR2: ENHRY and SYGVKD. This CDR3 comprises 15 residues. CDR3 in amino acids: CAISEIGQGVYGYTF. CDR3 DNA: TGTGCCATCAGTGAAATTGGACAGGGCGTCTATGGCTACACCTTC.

V and J are TRBV19 and TRBJ2-1; TRBD2 matches at 12 bases. This CDR3 has 15 residues. J was trimmed by 6 bases and V by 5 bases; bases with no gene match: 5. The V gene's germline CDR1 is LNHDA and CDR2 SQIVND (reference sequence). The CDR3 protein is CASSPRTSGANEQFF. CDR3 DNA: TGTGCCAGTAGTCCCCGGACTAGCGGGGCCAATGAGCAGTTCTTC.

This clone was detected only a few times. The chain employs TRBV7-9 and TRBJ1-2; possible D gene TRBD1, 5 bases. V was clipped by 5 bases and J by 8 bases, with 21 bases between them. This CDR3 spans 15 amino acids. CDR1 SEHNR and CDR2 FQNEAQ come from the germline V gene (reference sequence). The CDR3 reads CASSGTYLRVTGYTF. CDR3 coding DNA: TGTGCCAGCAGCGGCACCTACCTCAGGGTGACCGGCTACACCTTC.

The genes are TRBV7-3 and TRBJ2-3; the match to TRBD1 covers 7 bases. The CDR3 has 14 residues. The germline gives CDR1 SGHTA, CDR2 FQGTGA. The trim removed 4 bases at V and 1 base at J, leaving 2 bases unmatched. CDR3 nucleotide sequence: TGTGCCAGCAGCTCCGGACAGGGCACAGATACGCAGTATTTT. This translates into CASSSGQGTDTQYF. Using reference TRBV7-3 and TRBJ2-3 for the parts outside the CDR3, the full variable domain is GAGVSQTPSNKVTEKGKYVELRCDPISGHTALYWYRQSLGQGPEFLIYFQGTGAADDSGLPNDRFFAVRPEGSVSTLKIQRTERGDSAVYLCASSSGQGTDTQYFGPGTRLTVL.